Below are 20 T cell receptor beta chains sequenced from a single sample in a study of vaccination and CD4 T cells after COVID-19. Noted treatment: roughly 10-day PBMC culture with coronavirus spike peptide pools or control peptides (ViraFEST assay). These receptors' antigens are unknown. Researchers used the Oncomine TCR Beta short-read assay to sequence DNA from cultured CD4+ T cells. TCRdb passed the PCR reads through MiXCR, listing each CDR3 protein once. The sample yields 15,000 or so distinct CDR3 sequences, under 30% seen once. The sample consisted of cultured CD4+ T cells from blood. The receptors were sampled from a human donor with COVID-19.

This clonotype was counted only a few times. The CDR3 coding sequence is TGTGCCAGCAGTTACACCCAAAAGGCGGGGGAGGGCGGAAACACCATATATTTT. Translating it yields CASSYTQKAGEGGNTIYF. The V gene is TRBV6-5, the J gene TRBJ1-3; perhaps TRBD1 as D (5 bases). The V gene lost 2 bases and the J gene lost 4 bases, with 21 bases spanning the gap. From germline, CDR1 is MNHEY and CDR2 SVGAGI. The CDR3 contains 18 residues.

A note on this clonotype: At one of its ends the junction is not consistent with the germline gene, which may arise from a read error. V and J are TRBV7-7 and TRBJ2-5; 10 bases line up with TRBD2. Per germline, CDR1 SSHAT and CDR2 FNYEAQ (reference sequence). This CDR3 region has 16 residues. In DNA form, the CDR3 reads TGTGCTAGCAGCTTCACAGCGGGGGGGGTAATGGAGACCCAGTACTTC. Protein product: CASSFTAGGVMETQYF.

This clonotype was detected only a few times. The chain links TRBV21-1 to TRBJ1-2; the table's D call of TRBD1 was not tested on the DNA. TRBV21-1 is assigned pseudogene status. The CDR3 consists of 15 residues. The chain's CDR3 is CASSKDPSVRGGYTF. The DNA for the CDR3 is TGTGCCAGCAGCAAAGACCCCTCAGTTAGGGGTGGCTACACCTTC.

This clonotype was recorded a few times. J is TRBJ1-3 and V is TRBV25-1; 7 nucleotides agree with TRBD1. The CDR3 covers 17 residues. The V gene's germline CDR1 is MGHDK and CDR2 SYGVNS. V lost 4 bases and J lost 0; bases outside the gene matches: 9. CDR3 amino acids: CASSGFGDRTSGNTIYF. The CDR3 nucleotides are TGTGCCAGCAGTGGGTTCGGGGACAGAACCTCTGGAAACACCATATATTTT.

The sample holds a few counts of this clonotype. This chain joins TRBV30 and TRBJ1-2; D gene uncertain. There are 13 residues in the CDR3. V lost 2 bases and J lost 1, with 8 bases in between. Germline values: CDR1 GTSNPN, CDR2 SVGIG (reference sequence). In nucleotides, the CDR3 is TGTGCCTGGAGTTCTGGGAATAACTATGGCTACACCTTC. Amino acid sequence: CAWSSGNNYGYTF.

This clonotype was seen more than once but under ten times. This rearrangement joins TRBV19 to TRBJ1-4, with D perhaps matching TRBD1 (6 bases). The CDR3 consists of 15 residues. Trimming took off 4 bases at V and 3 bases at J, with 12 bases between the two ends. Germline loops: CDR1 LNHDA, CDR2 SQIVND (reference sequence). CDR3 nucleotides: TGTGCCAGTAGTACGGCGACAGGATCTAATGAAAAACTGTTTTTT. This encodes CASSTATGSNEKLFF.

The V and J genes are TRBV27 and TRBJ2-3; D is unclear. This CDR3 comprises 17 residues. V was cut by 3 bases and J by 2 bases, with 18 bases left in between. CDR1 is MNHEY, CDR2 SMNVEV, per germline (reference sequence). This chain's CDR3 is CASSLELPHRNTDTQYF. The CDR3 nucleotides are TGTGCCAGCAGTTTGGAACTACCCCATCGAAACACAGATACGCAGTATTTT.

The rearrangement uses TRBV20-1 and TRBJ1-1; no clear D gene. This CDR3 is 11 amino acids long. Germline-derived CDR1 and CDR2 are DFQATT and SNEGSKA (reference sequence). The germline V and J ends were trimmed by 6 bases and 5 bases, with 10 bases remaining between them. CDR3 DNA sequence: TGCAGTGCGGGTTCGAAGACTGAAGCTTTCTTT. Translated: CSAGSKTEAFF.

The chain carries TRBV6-1 and TRBJ1-1; unclear D gene. The CDR3 has 15 amino acids. The ends were cut back, 6 bases at V and 5 bases at J, with 19 bases in the middle. CDR1 and CDR2 (germline): MNHNS, SASEGT. CDR3 nucleotide sequence: TGTGCCAGCAGCCCTGACGGCCCTGGTCGTACTGAAGCTTTCTTT. Residues: CASSPDGPGRTEAFF.

This clonotype was detected only a few times. The genes are TRBV20-1 and TRBJ1-5; tentatively, D is TRBD1 (5 bases). Trimming took off 0 bases at V and 11 bases at J, with 14 bases between the two ends. Looked up from germline, CDR1 is DFQATT and CDR2 is SNEGSKA (reference sequence). The CDR3 runs to 13 residues. The CDR3 nucleotides are TGCAGTGCTAGAGATACTGGGGCAGCAGCCCAGCATTTT. This translates into CSARDTGAAAQHF.

This clonotype was found a few times. J is TRBJ1-1 and V is TRBV12-3 or TRBV12-4, with unresolved D. V gave up 4 bases and J gave up 5 bases, with 8 bases separating them. CDR3 length equals 12 residues. DNA for the CDR3: TGTGCCAGCAGTTGGGGAGGGACTGAAGCTTTCTTT. It translates to CASSWGGTEAFF.

The chain combines TRBV5-4 with TRBJ2-7; D is undetermined. V was cut by 4 bases and J by 2 bases, with 13 bases left in between. The CDR3 spans 14 residues. Germline CDR1 and CDR2: SGHNT and YYREEE (reference sequence). CDR3: CASSPEASTYEQYF. CDR3 nucleotide sequence: TGTGCCAGCAGCCCCGAGGCCAGCACCTACGAGCAGTACTTC.

There are a few counts of this clonotype. The chain is built from TRBV7-2 and TRBJ2-1, with 14 nucleotides matching TRBD2. Trimming cost V 1 base and J 15 bases; bases outside gene matches: 5. Germline CDR1 and CDR2: SGHTA and FQGNSA. This CDR3 comprises 14 residues. The CDR3 sequence is CASSLVGTSGGRFF. CDR3 nucleotide sequence: TGTGCCAGCAGCTTAGTGGGGACTAGCGGGGGTCGGTTCTTC.

V is TRBV18 and J is TRBJ1-1, with D unclear. Germline V gene data show CDR1 as KGHSH and CDR2 as LQKENI. V lost 4 bases, J lost 0 bases, and 9 bases lay in between. This CDR3 contains 14 residues. The CDR3 loop reads CASSRNGMNTEAFF. The CDR3, as DNA: TGTGCCAGCTCACGAAACGGGATGAACACTGAAGCTTTCTTT.

The gene calls are TRBV19 and TRBJ1-5; D is ambiguous. Germline V gives CDR1 LNHDA, CDR2 SQIVND (reference sequence). V was cut by 4 bases and J by 0 bases, with 13 bases left in between. The CDR3 extends over 16 amino acids. The CDR3 region is CASSTGRQVSNQPQHF. CDR3 nucleotides: TGTGCCAGTAGTACCGGACGTCAAGTTAGCAATCAGCCCCAGCATTTT.

The J gene is TRBJ2-7, the V gene TRBV2; TRBD1 matches at 7 bases. CDR3 length: 14 residues. Germline CDR1 and CDR2: SNHLY and FYNNEI. Trimming cost V 5 bases and J 0 bases; bases outside gene matches: 4. The CDR3 nucleotides are TGTGCCAGCAGTTTCGGGACAGCCTCCTACGAGCAGTACTTC. Protein: CASSFGTASYEQYF.

The sample holds a few counts of this clonotype. The chain couples TRBV10-3 to TRBJ2-3; the D gene is possibly TRBD2 (6 bases). V was trimmed by 6 bases and J by 5 bases, leaving 15 bases between them. Looked up from germline, CDR1 is ENHRY and CDR2 is SYGVKD. CDR3 length equals 14 residues. The CDR3 DNA reads TGTGCCATCAGAGTTTCTCAGGGAGGAGATACGCAGTATTTT. Protein product: CAIRVSQGGDTQYF.

This rearrangement joins TRBV5-6 to TRBJ2-1, with D possibly TRBD1 on 6 matching bases. V was cut by 3 bases and J by 7 bases, with 17 bases left in between. This CDR3 has 15 amino acids. Germline V lookup: CDR1 SGHDT, CDR2 YYEEEE. CDR3 in amino acids: CASSYRSTGRNEQFF. Here the CDR3 DNA reads TGTGCCAGCAGCTACCGGTCGACAGGCAGGAATGAGCAGTTCTTC.

V and J are TRBV14 and TRBJ2-4; D not resolved. Germline V gene sequence: CDR1 SGHDN, CDR2 FVKESK. There are 16 residues in the CDR3. The V end was cut by 8 bases, the J end by 0 bases, with 17 bases between. CDR3 bases: TGTGCCAGCCGTACCACCCAGACCGTAGCCAAAAACATTCAGTACTTC. It codes for CASRTTQTVAKNIQYF.

This chain uses TRBV5-4 with TRBJ2-3, with 7 bases identical to TRBD2. J was trimmed by 5 bases and V by 6 bases; bases with no gene match: 12. The CDR3 runs 15 residues. Per germline, CDR1 SGHNT and CDR2 YYREEE (reference sequence). CDR3 in DNA: TGTGCCAGCAAAAAAATGACTAGCAGTGGAGATACGCAGTATTTT. This encodes CASKKMTSSGDTQYF.